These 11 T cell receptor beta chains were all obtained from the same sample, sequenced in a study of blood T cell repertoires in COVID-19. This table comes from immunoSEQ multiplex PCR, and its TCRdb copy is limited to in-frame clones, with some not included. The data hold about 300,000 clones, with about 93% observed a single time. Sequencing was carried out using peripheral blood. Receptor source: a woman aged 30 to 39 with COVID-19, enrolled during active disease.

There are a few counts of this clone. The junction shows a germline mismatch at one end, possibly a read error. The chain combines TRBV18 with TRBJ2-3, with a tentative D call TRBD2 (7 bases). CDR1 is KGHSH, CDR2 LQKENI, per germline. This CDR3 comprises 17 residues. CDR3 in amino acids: CASSPQGRGRGTDTQYF. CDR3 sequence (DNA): TGTGCCAGCTCCCCACAGGGCCGCGGGAGAGGCACAGATACGCAGTATTTT.

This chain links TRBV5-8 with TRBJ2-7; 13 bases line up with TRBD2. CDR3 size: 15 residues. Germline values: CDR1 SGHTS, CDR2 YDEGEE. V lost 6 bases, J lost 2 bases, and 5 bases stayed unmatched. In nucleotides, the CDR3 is TGTGCCAGCACCGGACTAGCGGGAGATCCCTACGAGCAGTACTTC. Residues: CASTGLAGDPYEQYF.

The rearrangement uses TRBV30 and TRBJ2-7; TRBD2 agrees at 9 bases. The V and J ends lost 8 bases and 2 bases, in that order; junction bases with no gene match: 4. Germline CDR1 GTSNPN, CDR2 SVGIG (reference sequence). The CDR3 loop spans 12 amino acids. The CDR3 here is CAIAGATYEQYF. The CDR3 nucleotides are TGTGCCATAGCGGGAGCCACCTACGAGCAGTACTTC.

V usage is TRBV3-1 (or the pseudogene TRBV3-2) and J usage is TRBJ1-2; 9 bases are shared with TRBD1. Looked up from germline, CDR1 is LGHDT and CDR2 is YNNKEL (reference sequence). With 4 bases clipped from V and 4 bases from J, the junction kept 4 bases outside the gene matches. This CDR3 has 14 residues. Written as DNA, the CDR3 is TGTGCCAGCAGCCCCGGGACAGGGTTCTATGGCTACACCTTC. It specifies CASSPGTGFYGYTF.

The CDR3: CASSLNYKETQYF. Here the CDR3 DNA reads TGTGCCAGCAGTTTAAACTATAAAGAGACCCAGTACTTC. The chain is built from TRBV12-3 or TRBV12-4 and TRBJ2-5; D is ambiguous. The CDR3 covers 13 residues. Trimming left V 2 bases short and J 3 bases short, with 7 bases between.

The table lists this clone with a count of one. In DNA, the CDR3 is TGTGCCTGGAGTGGACCCTCCCCGGTCTCGGAGGACTATGGCTACACCTTC. It yields the protein CAWSGPSPVSEDYGYTF. This sequence joins TRBV30 and TRBJ1-2; D unclear. V gave up 1 base and J gave up 3 bases, with 21 bases separating them. The CDR3 covers 17 residues. CDR1 and CDR2 from the germline V gene are GTSNPN and SVGIG (reference sequence).

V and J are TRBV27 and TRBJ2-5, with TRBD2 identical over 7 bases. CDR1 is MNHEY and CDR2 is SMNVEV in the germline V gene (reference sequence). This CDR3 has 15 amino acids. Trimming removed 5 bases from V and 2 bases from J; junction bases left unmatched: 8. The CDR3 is CASSPLLGGQETQYF. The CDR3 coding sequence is TGTGCCAGCAGTCCCCTATTGGGAGGGCAAGAGACCCAGTACTTC.

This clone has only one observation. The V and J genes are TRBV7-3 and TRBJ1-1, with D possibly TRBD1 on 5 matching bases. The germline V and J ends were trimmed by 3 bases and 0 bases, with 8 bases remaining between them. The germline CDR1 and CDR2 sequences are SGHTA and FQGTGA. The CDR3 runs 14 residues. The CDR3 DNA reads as TGTGCCAGCAGCTTTAAACAGGTGAACACTGAAGCTTTCTTT. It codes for CASSFKQVNTEAFF.

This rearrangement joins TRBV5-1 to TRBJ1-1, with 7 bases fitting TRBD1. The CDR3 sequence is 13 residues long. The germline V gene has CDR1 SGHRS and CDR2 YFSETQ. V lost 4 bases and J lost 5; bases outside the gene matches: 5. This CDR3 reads CASSRTRGTEAFF. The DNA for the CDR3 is TGCGCCAGCAGCAGAACCAGGGGGACTGAAGCTTTCTTT.

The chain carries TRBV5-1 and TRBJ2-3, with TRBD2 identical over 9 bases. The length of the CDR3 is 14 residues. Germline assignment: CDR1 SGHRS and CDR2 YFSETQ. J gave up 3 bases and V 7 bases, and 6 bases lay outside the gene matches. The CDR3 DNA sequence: TGCGCCAGCGCTGCGGGAGGGGCTACAGATACGCAGTATTTT. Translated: CASAAGGATDTQYF.

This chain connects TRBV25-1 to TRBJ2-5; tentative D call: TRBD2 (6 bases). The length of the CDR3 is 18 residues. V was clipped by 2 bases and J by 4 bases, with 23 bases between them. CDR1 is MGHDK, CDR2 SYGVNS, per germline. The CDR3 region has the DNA TGTGCCAGCAGTGAACCCCCATGGGGCATCGGGAGAGGAGAGACCCAGTACTTC. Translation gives CASSEPPWGIGRGETQYF.